The clone carrying this TCR beta chain showed up just once. Its antigen is undetermined. From the 5' RACE reads, TCRdb called clonotypes with MiXCR, one entry per CDR3 protein. The sample consists of about 250,000 distinct CDR3 sequences, 30% to 35% of them appearing once. The data were obtained in a study of CD8 T cells in ankylosing spondylitis. Study-level points and caveats: Matched synovial fluid from ankylosing spondylitis patients was reported to be enriched for disease-linked clones. Certain motif variants had earlier appeared in reactive arthritis synovial fluid and blood.

There are 16 residues in the CDR3. CDR1 is SGDLS, CDR2 YYNGEE, per germline. V was pared by 0 bases and J by 0 bases, with 10 bases between. This sequence was found in a male donor with ankylosing spondylitis or in good health (not recorded which). The chain joins TRBV9 to TRBJ2-1, with a possible D match to TRBD1 (6 bases). The sequencing input was blood, either unsorted or a sorted T cell fraction (not recorded which). In DNA, the CDR3 is TGTGCCAGCAGCGTAGAAGGGGGTCGCTCCTACAATGAGCAGTTCTTC. Its translation: CASSVEGGRSYNEQFF. Full variable domain (remainder filled in from reference TRBV9 and TRBJ2-1): DSGVTQTPKHLITATGQRVTLRCSPRSGDLSVYWYQQSLDQGLQFLIQYYNGEERAKGNILERFSAQQFPDLHSELNLSSLELGDSALYFCASSVEGGRSYNEQFFGPGTRLTVL.